The 12 T cell receptor beta chains below come from one sample, sequenced in a study of T-cell reconstitution after alpha-beta-depleted transplantation in children. Unique molecular identifiers were incorporated into the prepared TCRbeta library. TCRdb re-called the PCR reads through MiXCR, storing one row per CDR3 protein. The sample contains about 360,000 distinct CDR3 sequences, roughly 13% of which appear only once. The material was PBMCs, obtained from the stem cell graft. All receptors derive from a human donor who donated a stem cell graft to a child with Fanconi anemia.

The CDR3 protein is CASSLDRDPSEAFF. The CDR3 nucleotides read TGCGCCAGCAGCTTGGACAGGGACCCTTCTGAAGCTTTCTTT. The chain recombines TRBV5-1 with TRBJ1-1; weak D call: TRBD1 (6 bases). Trimming took 0 bases from V and 6 from J, leaving 12 bases between them. The CDR3 spans 14 residues. Germline V gene lookup returns CDR1 SGHRS and CDR2 YFSETQ.

This clonotype was recorded a few times. The CDR3 DNA reads as TGCGCCAGCAGCTTGGTAGGACAGGGCAACGGGGAGCTGTTTTTT. Encoded protein: CASSLVGQGNGELFF. The chain employs TRBV5-1 and TRBJ2-2, with 8 bases aligning to TRBD1. After removal of 0 bases from V and 7 bases from J, the junction contained 5 bases not matched to a gene. Germline values: CDR1 SGHRS, CDR2 YFSETQ. CDR3 length equals 15 residues.

V is TRBV11-2 and J is TRBJ2-3; perhaps TRBD1 as D (6 bases). Trimming took 0 bases from V and 7 from J, leaving 11 bases between them. From germline, CDR1 is SGHAT and CDR2 FQNNGV. CDR3 size: 14 residues. The CDR3 sequence is CASSLELGGYTQYF. The DNA for the CDR3 is TGTGCCAGCAGCTTAGAACTAGGGGGTTATACGCAGTATTTT.

This chain links TRBV25-1 with TRBJ1-4; no clear D. The CDR3 contains 15 residues. V shed 3 bases and J shed 5 bases, with 13 bases lying between them. The germline V gene encodes CDR1 MGHDK and CDR2 SYGVNS. As DNA, the CDR3 is TGTGCCAGCAGTGAGGGCGTAATCATGAATGAAAAACTGTTTTTT. Amino acids: CASSEGVIMNEKLFF.

This clonotype was picked up many times. This sequence joins TRBV10-3 and TRBJ2-2, with D perhaps TRBD1 (6 bases). Germline V CDR1 and CDR2: ENHRY, SYGVKD. Trimming shortened V by 0 bases and J by 3 bases, and 8 bases separated the two germline ends. CDR3 length: 15 residues. The CDR3 loop reads CAISESSGDTGELFF. CDR3 nucleotides: TGTGCCATCAGTGAGTCGTCAGGGGACACCGGGGAGCTGTTTTTT.

The chain combines TRBV5-1 with TRBJ2-5, with a weak D call TRBD1 (6 bases). Trimming removed 2 bases from V and 0 bases from J, with 8 bases in between. The CDR3 loop spans 14 amino acids. In germline, CDR1 is SGHRS, CDR2 YFSETQ. The CDR3 nucleotides read TGCGCCAGCAGCTTATGGGACAACCAAGAGACCCAGTACTTC. Translation gives CASSLWDNQETQYF.

The chain joins TRBV20-1 to TRBJ1-1; D remains ambiguous. Germline V gene lookup returns CDR1 DFQATT and CDR2 SNEGSKA (reference sequence). The CDR3 is 12 amino acids. Trimming removed 6 bases at V and 2 bases at J, with 10 bases between. CDR3 sequence: CSANTANTEAFF. In nucleotides, the CDR3 is TGCAGTGCCAACACAGCCAACACTGAAGCTTTCTTT.

This clonotype was counted a few times. The chain carries TRBV7-8 and TRBJ2-7; maybe TRBD2 (5 bases). CDR3 length: 15 residues. Germline V gene lookup returns CDR1 SGHVS and CDR2 FQNEAQ. Trimming removed 6 bases at V and 3 bases at J, with 18 bases between. This CDR3 reads CASRGETLGVYEQYF. The CDR3 nucleotides read TGTGCCAGCAGGGGAGAAACCCTCGGGGTCTACGAGCAGTACTTC.

This clonotype was detected many times. The rearrangement joins TRBV4-3 to TRBJ2-7; TRBD1 agrees at 7 bases. CDR1 is LGHNA, CDR2 YSLEER, per germline. V lost 0 bases and J lost 3; bases outside the gene matches: 2. This CDR3 has 14 residues. This chain's CDR3 is CASSQDRGYYEQYF. The CDR3 DNA sequence: TGCGCCAGCAGCCAAGACAGGGGGTACTACGAGCAGTACTTC.

This clonotype showed up just a few times. The V and J genes are TRBV6-1 and TRBJ1-2; D is unresolved. Trimming took off 5 bases at V and 8 bases at J, with 24 bases between the two ends. The CDR3 is 16 amino acids. Germline V gene data show CDR1 as MNHNS and CDR2 as SASEGT. The DNA of the CDR3 is TGTGCCAGCAGTCCCGATGTAGGCTCTTTGGCTTGGGGCTACACCTTC. It encodes CASSPDVGSLAWGYTF.

The V and J genes are TRBV5-6 and TRBJ2-1, with unresolved D. V lost 2 bases and J 2 bases, leaving 11 bases between the germline ends. Germline CDR1 is SGHDT and CDR2 is YYEEEE. The CDR3 length is 15 residues. In DNA, the CDR3 is TGTGCCAGCAGCTTTAAGCTGGCAGCCTACAATGAGCAGTTCTTC. This codes for CASSFKLAAYNEQFF. Looking up the rest from reference TRBV5-6 and TRBJ2-1 gives the full variable domain: DAGVTQSPTHLIKTRGQQVTLRCSPKSGHDTVSWYQQALGQGPQFIFQYYEEEERQRGNFPDRFSGHQFPNYSSELNVNALLLGDSALYLCASSFKLAAYNEQFFGPGTRLTVL.

The V call is TRBV7-6, the J call TRBJ2-5; D remains ambiguous. The germline V gene encodes CDR1 SGHVS and CDR2 FNYEAQ. The V end lost 5 bases, the J end lost 2 bases, and 9 bases lay between the germline ends. The CDR3 covers 13 residues. The CDR3 loop is CASSISRQETQYF. CDR3 nucleotides: TGTGCCAGCAGCATAAGCAGACAAGAGACCCAGTACTTC. Together with reference TRBV7-6 and TRBJ2-5, the CDR3 gives the full variable domain: GAGVSQSPRYKVTKRGQDVALRCDPISGHVSLYWYRQALGQGPEFLTYFNYEAQQDKSGLPNDRFSAERPEGSISTLTIQRTEQRDSAMYRCASSISRQETQYFGPGTRLLVL.